This paragraph covers one T cell receptor (beta chain) sequence. It has no known antigen specificity. The input lacks base qualities; no much larger clone sits a single base away. This record comes from a study of blood T cell repertoires in COVID-19 (dated by TCRdb to 2020 to 2022). Looking at the study overall: Samples covering the acute and convalescent phases of COVID-19 were provided by collaborators in the United States, Italy and Spain. The material from the prospective study consisted of cDNA or gDNA derived from T cells, B-cell-depleted T cells, or PBMCs. Subjects who had been exposed to COVID-19, were actively infected with it, or had recovered from it provided the deeply sampled blood TCRbeta repertoires that made up the dataset. The repertoires were made available in a free public database intended to serve as a resource for research on the immune response to SARS-CoV-2. Samples came from the ongoing ImmuneRACE study (first 160 participants) plus 1,254 subjects from 6 global collaborators. Nearly every sample came with metadata listing a de-identified subject ID, COVID-19 status, age in years and sex. Where HLA class I and class II types were available, the types were taken from metadata supplied by the sample provider, not from assay-based typing.

TCRbeta CDR3 regions were amplified from genomic DNA using the immunoSEQ Assay, a bias-controlled multiplex PCR. The original pipeline was this. The number of nucleated cells in each sample was estimated from the amplification of reference gene primers within the assay. Sequence reads were collapsed and filtered to measure the absolute abundance of every unique TCRbeta CDR3 rearrangement. For each sample, productive Simpson clonality was calculated as the square root of Simpson's diversity index across productive rearrangements. The table comes from immuneACCESS by way of TCRdb, which keeps in-frame sequences with V and J called. Part of the clones is missing from these tables; in studies checked, under half for an unresolved V gene and the rest for unknown reasons. Clonal size and the V and J genes are those of that table, whereas D and trimming came from the DNA. This sample lists 60,000 to 90,000 clones; around two thirds were detected once. The ten largest clones capture 2% to 3% of the sample.

Here is what the overall study found, with its caveats: The amount of clinical and demographic metadata varied by source and participant and was provided uncurated.

The collaborating institutions used their own protocols to collect whole blood in K2EDTA tubes. Collaborator samples were shipped for TCRbeta analysis as frozen whole blood, isolated PBMCs, or DNA extracted from either sample type. V ends up 2 bases short and J 7 bases short, with an unmatched junction base count of 7. Measured from the cysteine to the phenylalanine, the CDR3 is 16 residues long. The read is trimmed to its CDR3 DNA, 48 bases read in frame from base 1. CDR1 and CDR2 (SGHDT, YYEEEE) derive from the germline V gene. The sequencing input was peripheral blood. In this chain, TRBV5-6 is recombined with TRBJ1-6; 9 bases in between match TRBD1. This TCR came from a human donor with acute or convalescent COVID-19. The donor label of this sample is uncertain. The CDR3 has the sequence CASSFSGTGTNSPLHF. Here is the DNA: TGTGCCAGCAGCTTCTCCGGGACAGGGACCAATTCACCCCTCCACTTT.